The entry below describes one T cell receptor (beta chain). The length of the CDR3 is 18 residues. The V gene's germline CDR1 is LGHNA and CDR2 YNFKEQ. Trimming removed 0 bases from V and 0 bases from J; junction bases left unmatched: 8. This sample was taken from a study of T cell responses to AZD1222 COVID-19 vaccine. Some clones are missing from TCRdb's copy, which holds only in-frame ones; the method was immunoSEQ multiplex PCR. The sample contains some 150,000 clones, more than 75% of which appear only once. The input for sequencing was peripheral blood, taken 28 days after the second AZD1222 dose. This TCR came from an adult who received the AZD1222 COVID-19 vaccine. V usage is TRBV4-2 and J usage is TRBJ2-5; TRBD2 agrees at 9 bases. In DNA form, the CDR3 reads TGTGCCAGCAGCCAAGAAGGGGCGGGAGGGATCTACCAAGAGACCCAGTACTTC. This encodes CASSQEGAGGIYQETQYF.